This T cell receptor beta chain was obtained from a study of glioma-infiltrating T cells. The CDR3 has 13 residues. Trimming cost V 8 bases and J 4 bases, with 12 bases left between them. In germline, CDR1 is MDHEN, CDR2 SYDVKM. With regard to this clonotype: Its antigen is unknown.

Points from the study as a whole: Tissue-blood divergence was below expectation in non-neoplastic patients, above in gliomas.

The iRepertoire nested amplicon-rescue multiplex PCR amplified TCR alpha and beta CDR3s from RNA. TCRdb reanalysed the multiplex PCR reads using MiXCR and keeps one entry per CDR3 protein. The sample shows 150,000 or so distinct CDR3 sequences, roughly two fifths of them seen only once. The chain joins TRBV28 to TRBJ1-5; D is ambiguous. The receptor's source is a human donor with low-grade glioma or glioblastoma, undergoing nonglioma brain surgery, or in good health (not recorded which). The material sequenced was glioma tissue, nonneoplastic brain tissue, or PBMCs (not recorded which). CDR3 in DNA: TGTGCCAGCGGAACGGGAAGGAATCAGCCCCAGCATTTT. It specifies CASGTGRNQPQHF.